This TCR beta chain was profiled in a study of identical twins. Turning to this clonotype: Its target is not known.

A single record per CDR3 protein comes from TCRdb applying MiXCR to the 5' RACE reads. The sample includes about 430,000 distinct CDR3 sequences, roughly 20% seen only once; the top ten take 9% to 15%. This CDR3 has 15 amino acids. CDR1 and CDR2 (germline): MNHNS, SASEGT. Trimming left V 0 bases short and J 1 base short, with 4 bases between. Study-wide findings and caveats: Not following the same donors, the study drew its conclusions from cross-sectional statistical analysis. Diverse VJ usage suggested most zero-insertion clonotypes were not invariant T cells.

Sequencing was performed on naive T cells sorted from blood. The genes are TRBV6-1 and TRBJ2-6, with no clear D. This TCR came from a man aged 45-60 years in good health. The DNA for the CDR3 is TGTGCCAGCAGTGAAGCCCGATCTGGGGCCAACGTCCTGACTTTC. Amino acid sequence: CASSEARSGANVLTF.